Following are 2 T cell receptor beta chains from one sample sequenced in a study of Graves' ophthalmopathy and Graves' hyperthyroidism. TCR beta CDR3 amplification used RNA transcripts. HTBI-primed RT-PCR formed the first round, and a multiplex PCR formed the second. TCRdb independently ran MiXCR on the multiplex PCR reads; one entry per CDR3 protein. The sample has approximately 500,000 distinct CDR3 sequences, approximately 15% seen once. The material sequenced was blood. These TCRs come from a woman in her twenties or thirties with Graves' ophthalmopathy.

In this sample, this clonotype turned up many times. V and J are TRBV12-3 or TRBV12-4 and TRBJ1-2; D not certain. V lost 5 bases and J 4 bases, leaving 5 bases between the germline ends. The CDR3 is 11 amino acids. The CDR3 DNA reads TGTGCCAGCAGTCGGAGCTATGGCTACACCTTC. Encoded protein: CASSRSYGYTF.

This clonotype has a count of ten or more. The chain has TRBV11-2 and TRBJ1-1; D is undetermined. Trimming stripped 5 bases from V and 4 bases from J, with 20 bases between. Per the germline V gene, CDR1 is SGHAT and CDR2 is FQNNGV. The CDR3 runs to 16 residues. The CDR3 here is CASSQIGRTMGTEAFF. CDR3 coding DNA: TGTGCCAGCAGCCAAATCGGACGCACCATGGGCACTGAAGCTTTCTTT. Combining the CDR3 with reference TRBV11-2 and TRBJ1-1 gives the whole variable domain EAGVAQSPRYKIIEKRQSVAFWCNPISGHATLYWYQQILGQGPKLLIQFQNNGVVDDSQLPKDRFSAERLKGVDSTLKIQPAKLEDSAVYLCASSQIGRTMGTEAFFGQGTRLTVV.